The text below deals with one T cell receptor (beta chain). Its antigen remains unidentified. This sample was taken from a study of CXCR3-negative and CXCR3-positive naive CD8 T cells. Study-wide findings and caveats: The TRB CDR3s that CXCR3-positive naive cells carried were more hydrophobic than those of CXCR3-negative naive cells. Naive CXCR3-positive and CXCR3-negative cells shared similar TRBV-TRBJ usage, unlike memory cells. Across naive subsets, surface CD5 expression was comparable, and TCR strength was inferred from properties of the TRB CDR3.

Sorting was done in triplicate for each CD8+ T cell subset (about 280,000 cells each). The TRB libraries of cDNA were built by UMI-labeled 5' RACE. TCRdb re-analyzed the 5' RACE reads; it lists each CDR3 protein once, without DNA. The ten top clones account for roughly 0.8%, within a sample of 50,000 to 65,000 distinct CDR3 sequences. Looked up from germline, CDR1 is MRHNA and CDR2 is SNTAGT. This CDR3 is built from 14 residues. The chain recombines TRBV6-4 with TRBJ2-7; TCRdb selects TRBD2, and the lack of DNA leaves this call unchecked. Specimen: naive CXCR3+ CD8+ T cells from blood. Subset denoted: CD45RO-CCR7+CD27+CD95- naive CD8+ T cells expressing CXCR3 (TNR3+). This receptor was identified in a human donor in good health. Some clones in this sample may be carry-over from other donors' samples. The chain's CDR3 is CASSELAGGYEQYF.